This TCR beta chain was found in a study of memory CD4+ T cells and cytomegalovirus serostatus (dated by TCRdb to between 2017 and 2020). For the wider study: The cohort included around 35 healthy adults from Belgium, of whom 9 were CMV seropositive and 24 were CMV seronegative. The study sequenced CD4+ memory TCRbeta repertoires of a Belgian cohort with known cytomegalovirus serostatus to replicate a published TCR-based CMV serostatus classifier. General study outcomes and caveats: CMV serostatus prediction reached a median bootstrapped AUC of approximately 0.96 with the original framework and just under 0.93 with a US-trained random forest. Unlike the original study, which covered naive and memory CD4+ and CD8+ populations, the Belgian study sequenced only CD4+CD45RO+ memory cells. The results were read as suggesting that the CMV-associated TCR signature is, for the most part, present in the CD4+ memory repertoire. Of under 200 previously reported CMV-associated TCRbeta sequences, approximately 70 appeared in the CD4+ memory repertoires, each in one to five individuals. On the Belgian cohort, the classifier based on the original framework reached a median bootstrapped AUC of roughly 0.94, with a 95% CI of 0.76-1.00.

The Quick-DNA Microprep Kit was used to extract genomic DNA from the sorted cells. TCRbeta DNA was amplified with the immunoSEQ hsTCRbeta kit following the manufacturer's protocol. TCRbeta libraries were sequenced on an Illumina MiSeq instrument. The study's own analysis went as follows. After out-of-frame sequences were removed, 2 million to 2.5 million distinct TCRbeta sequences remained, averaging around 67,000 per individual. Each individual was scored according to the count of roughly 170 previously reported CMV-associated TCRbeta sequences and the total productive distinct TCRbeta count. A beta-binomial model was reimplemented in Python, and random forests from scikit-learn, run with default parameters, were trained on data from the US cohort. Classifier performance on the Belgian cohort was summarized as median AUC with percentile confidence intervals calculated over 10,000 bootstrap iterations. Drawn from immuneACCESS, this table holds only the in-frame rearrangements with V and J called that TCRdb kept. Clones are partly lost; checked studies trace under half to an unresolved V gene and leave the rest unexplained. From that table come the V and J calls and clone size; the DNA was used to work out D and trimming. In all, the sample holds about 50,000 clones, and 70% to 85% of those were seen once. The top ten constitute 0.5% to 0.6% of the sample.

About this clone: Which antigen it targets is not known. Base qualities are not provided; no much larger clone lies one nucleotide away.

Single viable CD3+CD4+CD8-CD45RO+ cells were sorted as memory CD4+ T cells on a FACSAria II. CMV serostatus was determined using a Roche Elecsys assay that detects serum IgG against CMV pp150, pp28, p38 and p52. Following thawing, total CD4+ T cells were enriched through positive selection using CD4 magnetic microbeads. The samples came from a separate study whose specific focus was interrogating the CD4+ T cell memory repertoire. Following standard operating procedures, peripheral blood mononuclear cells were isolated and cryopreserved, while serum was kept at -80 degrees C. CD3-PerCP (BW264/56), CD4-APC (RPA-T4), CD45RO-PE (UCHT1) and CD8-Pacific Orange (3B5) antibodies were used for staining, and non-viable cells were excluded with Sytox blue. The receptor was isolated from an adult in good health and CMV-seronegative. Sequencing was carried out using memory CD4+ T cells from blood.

The bases read TGCAGCGCGAGAACTCAGGGGTCTGGGGCCAACGTCCTGACTTTC. The encoded protein is CSARTQGSGANVLTF. This chain is built from TRBV29-1 and TRBJ2-6, and possibly TRBD1, on 6 matching bases. Including cysteine and phenylalanine, the CDR3 has 15 amino acids. This entry keeps only the CDR3 DNA: 45 bases, framed from base 1. V gives up 7 bases and J gives up 1 base, and the segment between their germline ends measures 14 bases. From the germline V gene, CDR1 is SQVTM and CDR2 is ANQGSEA.